The 21 T cell receptor beta chains below were found in one sample sequenced in a study of cytotoxic CD8 clonotypes in ibrutinib-treated CLL. Clones were read by immunoSEQ multiplex PCR, and TCRdb kept only the in-frame ones, dropping some. The sample carries 55,000 to 60,000 clones, 50% to 70% recorded once. Sample: PBMCs, taken at disease progression, from a patient treated with ibrutinib. Every receptor here comes from a human donor with chronic lymphocytic leukemia.

The genes are TRBV15 and TRBJ2-7, with a weak D call TRBD2 (5 bases). This CDR3 has 14 residues. CDR1 and CDR2 (germline): LNHNV, YYDKDF (reference sequence). V lost 1 base and J 5 bases, leaving 12 bases between the germline ends. This CDR3 is CATSRVSGSHEQYF. The CDR3 DNA sequence: TGTGCCACCAGCAGAGTGTCTGGGAGCCACGAGCAGTACTTC.

This clone was observed a few times. A far larger clone is just one base off, so this is likely a read error. The J gene is TRBJ2-6, the V gene TRBV5-8; D gene unclear. The V and J ends lost 4 bases and 2 bases respectively, with 1 base between them. The CDR3 extends over 12 amino acids. Germline CDR1 SGHTS, CDR2 YDEGEE. The CDR3 reads CASSTGANVLTF. The CDR3 bases are TGTGCCAGCAGCACTGGGGCCAACGTCCTGACTTTC.

The chain carries TRBV7-9 and TRBJ2-3; 10 bases line up with TRBD2. CDR1 is SEHNR and CDR2 is FQNEAQ in the germline V gene (reference sequence). This CDR3 comprises 15 residues. V lost 5 bases, J lost 4 bases, and 6 bases stayed unmatched. The CDR3 is CASSTTSGISDTQYF. The CDR3 DNA reads TGTGCCAGCAGCACTACTAGCGGGATTTCAGATACGCAGTATTTT.

The chain is built from TRBV7-2 and TRBJ1-1; D unclear. With 5 bases removed from V and 1 base from J, the gap between germline ends came to 11 bases. The CDR3 is 14 residues long. Looked up from germline, CDR1 is SGHTA and CDR2 is FQGNSA. Here the CDR3 reads CASSPDEGNTEAFF. In nucleotides, the CDR3 is TGTGCCAGCAGCCCAGACGAGGGGAACACTGAAGCTTTCTTT.

The chain is built from TRBV20-1 and TRBJ2-7; D is undetermined. Per germline, CDR1 DFQATT and CDR2 SNEGSKA (reference sequence). The CDR3 extends over 8 amino acids. The CDR3 sequence is CSTGEQYF. The CDR3 DNA is TGCAGCACGGGCGAGCAGTACTTC.

The chain uses TRBV15 and TRBJ2-7, with TRBD2 matching over 9 bases. V dropped 0 bases and J dropped 3; count of bases not matched to a gene: 3. The CDR3 is made up of 15 amino acids. The V gene's germline CDR1 is LNHNV and CDR2 YYDKDF (reference sequence). The CDR3 spells CATSRDLAGFYEQYF. CDR3 DNA: TGTGCCACCAGCAGAGATCTAGCGGGATTCTACGAGCAGTACTTC.

The chain is built from TRBV18 and TRBJ1-6, with D unclear. Germline V lookup: CDR1 KGHSH, CDR2 LQKENI. This CDR3 comprises 13 residues. V lost 3 bases and J lost 8, with 8 bases in between. CDR3 region: CASSPWKDSPLHF. Here the CDR3 DNA reads TGTGCCAGCTCACCGTGGAAGGATTCACCCCTCCACTTT.

The chain links TRBV15 to TRBJ1-1; D not resolved. The CDR3 sequence is 15 residues long. The V end lost 1 base, the J end lost 4 bases, and 13 bases lay between the germline ends. From germline, CDR1 is LNHNV and CDR2 YYDKDF (reference sequence). The CDR3 coding sequence is TGTGCCACCAGCAGAGGATTGGGAGTAATCACTGAAGCTTTCTTT. It specifies CATSRGLGVITEAFF.

The V call is TRBV20-1, the J call TRBJ2-7; no firm D call. The CDR3 has 11 residues. Trimming took off 3 bases at V and 3 bases at J, with 6 bases between the two ends. From germline, CDR1 is DFQATT and CDR2 SNEGSKA (reference sequence). The CDR3 here is CSASVGYEQYF. The CDR3, as DNA: TGCAGTGCTAGTGTGGGCTACGAGCAGTACTTC.

The chain carries TRBV5-1 and TRBJ1-1, with 8 bases fitting TRBD1. CDR1 and CDR2 (germline): SGHRS, YFSETQ. Trimming at V came to 4 bases and at J to 3 bases, leaving 5 bases not matched to a gene. CDR3 length: 14 residues. The CDR3 bases are TGCGCCAGCAGCGGACAGGGTGGGGACACTGAAGCTTTCTTT. This translates into CASSGQGGDTEAFF.

The rearrangement links TRBV5-1 to TRBJ1-6; D gene uncertain. CDR1 is SGHRS, CDR2 YFSETQ, per germline. Trimming pared 0 bases from V and 10 bases from J, leaving 11 bases between. The CDR3 loop spans 14 amino acids. The chain's CDR3 is CASSLDGSSSPLHF. CDR3 in DNA: TGCGCCAGCAGCTTGGATGGGTCGAGCTCACCCCTCCACTTT.

This clone was detected a few times. The chain recombines TRBV5-1 with TRBJ1-4; 8 positions match TRBD1. The ends lost 2 bases at V and 8 bases at J; junction bases unmatched: 8. In germline, CDR1 is SGHRS, CDR2 YFSETQ. The CDR3 is 15 residues long. The CDR3 DNA reads TGCGCCAGCAGCTTATCCGGGCAGGGGGCGGAAAAACTGTTTTTT. It encodes CASSLSGQGAEKLFF.

The chain couples TRBV9 to TRBJ2-3, with unresolved D. This CDR3 is built from 13 residues. Germline V lookup: CDR1 SGDLS, CDR2 YYNGEE. The V gene lost 0 bases and the J gene lost 5 bases, with 7 bases spanning the gap. CDR3 nucleotide sequence: TGTGCCAGCAGCGTAGTTGTGGGAGATACGCAGTATTTT. Amino acids: CASSVVVGDTQYF. Full variable domain (outside the CDR3, taken from reference TRBV9 and TRBJ2-3): DSGVTQTPKHLITATGQRVTLRCSPRSGDLSVYWYQQSLDQGLQFLIQYYNGEERAKGNILERFSAQQFPDLHSELNLSSLELGDSALYFCASSVVVGDTQYFGPGTRLTVL.

This clone turned up a few times. The J gene is TRBJ2-3, the V gene TRBV19, with a tentative D call TRBD2 (6 bases). CDR3 size: 14 residues. Germline CDR1 is LNHDA and CDR2 is SQIVND (reference sequence). V was trimmed by 5 bases and J by 5 bases, leaving 14 bases between them. In nucleotides, the CDR3 is TGTGCCAGTAGTCGGAATAAGGGAGGAGATACGCAGTATTTT. As protein: CASSRNKGGDTQYF.

J is TRBJ2-7 and V is TRBV30; TRBD1 matches 7 bases. This CDR3 is 16 amino acids long. Germline V gene sequence: CDR1 GTSNPN, CDR2 SVGIG (reference sequence). The V and J ends lost 1 base and 1 base, in that order; junction bases with no gene match: 10. The chain's CDR3 is CAWSDFAGTVSYEQYF. CDR3 DNA: TGTGCCTGGAGTGACTTCGCCGGGACAGTTTCCTACGAGCAGTACTTC.

The rearrangement links TRBV11-2 to TRBJ1-6; D remains unclear. The CDR3 runs 13 residues. V dropped 1 base and J dropped 7 bases, with 5 bases sitting between them. Germline CDR1 reads SGHAT; CDR2 reads FQNNGV. The CDR3 DNA follows: TGTGCCAGCAGCTTAGTTGTGAATTCACCCCTCCACTTT. It codes for CASSLVVNSPLHF.

This sequence joins TRBV4-3 and TRBJ2-7, with 7 nucleotides matching TRBD2. This CDR3 spans 15 amino acids. The germline CDR1 and CDR2 sequences are LGHNA and YSLEER. After removal of 2 bases from V and 0 bases from J, the junction contained 4 bases not matched to a gene. The CDR3 nucleotides read TGCGCCAGCAGCCAACAGCGGGACCCCTCCTACGAGCAGTACTTC. It specifies CASSQQRDPSYEQYF.

Many counts were recorded for this clone. This chain links TRBV2 with TRBJ2-2; D not certain. The V gene's germline CDR1 is SNHLY and CDR2 FYNNEI. The ends were cut back, 3 bases at V and 4 bases at J, with 9 bases in the middle. This CDR3 is 14 amino acids long. The CDR3 sequence is CASSDPRTTGELFF. As DNA, the CDR3 is TGTGCCAGCAGTGATCCCAGAACCACCGGGGAGCTGTTTTTT. The whole variable domain, filled in from reference TRBV2 and TRBJ2-2, reads EPEVTQTPSHQVTQMGQEVILRCVPISNHLYFYWYRQILGQKVEFLVSFYNNEISEKSEIFDDQFSVERPDGSNFTLKIRSTKLEDSAMYFCASSDPRTTGELFFGEGSRLTVL.

This clone has just a few counts. This chain connects TRBV28 to TRBJ1-1, with 9 bases identical to TRBD1. The CDR3 runs 18 residues. Looked up from germline, CDR1 is MDHEN and CDR2 is SYDVKM. The trim removed 6 bases at V and 3 bases at J, leaving 17 bases unmatched. CDR3 nucleotides: TGTGCCAGCAGGGGGACGGGACAGGGAGCCCTGGGGGACACTGAAGCTTTCTTT. Translating it yields CASRGTGQGALGDTEAFF.

This rearrangement joins TRBV6-6 to TRBJ2-4, with 11 bases fitting TRBD2. The CDR3 has 16 residues. CDR1 is MNHNY and CDR2 is SVGAGI in the germline V gene (reference sequence). V lost 2 bases and J lost 8; bases outside the gene matches: 8. The CDR3 DNA reads TGTGCCAGCAGTTACCTTAGCGGGGGGGCCCCTCACATTCAGTACTTC. This encodes CASSYLSGGAPHIQYF.

This clone has just a few counts. The rearrangement joins TRBV7-2 to TRBJ2-4; TRBD2 might be the D (6 bases). There are 17 residues in the CDR3. Per the germline V gene, CDR1 is SGHTA and CDR2 is FQGNSA. V was cut by 1 base and J by 2 bases, with 15 bases left in between. The CDR3 sequence: CASSLGPGGVPKNIQYF. In DNA form, the CDR3 reads TGTGCCAGCAGCTTAGGTCCCGGAGGGGTTCCCAAAAACATTCAGTACTTC.